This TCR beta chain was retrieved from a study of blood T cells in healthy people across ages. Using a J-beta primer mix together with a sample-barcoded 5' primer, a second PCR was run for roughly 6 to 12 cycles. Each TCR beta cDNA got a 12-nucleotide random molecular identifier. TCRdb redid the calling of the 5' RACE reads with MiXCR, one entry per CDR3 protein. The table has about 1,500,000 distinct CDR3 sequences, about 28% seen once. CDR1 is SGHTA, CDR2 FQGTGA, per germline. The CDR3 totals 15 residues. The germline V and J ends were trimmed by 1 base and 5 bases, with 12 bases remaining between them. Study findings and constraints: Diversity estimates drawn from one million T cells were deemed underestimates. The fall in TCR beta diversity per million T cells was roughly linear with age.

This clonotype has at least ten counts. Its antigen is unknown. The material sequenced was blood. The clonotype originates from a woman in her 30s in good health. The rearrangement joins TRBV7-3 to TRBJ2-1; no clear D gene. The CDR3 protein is CASSLNAPPNNEQFF. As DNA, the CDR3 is TGTGCCAGCAGCTTAAATGCGCCGCCCAACAATGAGCAGTTCTTC.